This TCR beta chain was documented in a study of response to subunit inactivated influenza vaccine. General observations from the study: Seasonal influenza vaccination, on each occasion, was suggested by the authors to recruit few new T cells.

A note on this clonotype: Its antigen remains unknown.

The germline V and J ends were trimmed by 7 bases and 4 bases, with 14 bases remaining between them. CDR3 size: 14 residues. Germline CDR1 SEHNR, CDR2 FQNEAQ (reference sequence). TCRdb passed the RT-PCR reads through MiXCR, listing each CDR3 protein once. The sample records about 520,000 distinct CDR3 sequences, about 25% being singletons. Material: CD4+ T cells sorted from PBMCs, obtained 5 days after vaccination. The V call is TRBV7-9, the J call TRBJ2-1; D remains ambiguous. The receptor's source is a man aged 45-60 years who received an inactivated influenza vaccine. CDR3 sequence (DNA): TGTGCCAGCACCCACAGTATCGAGTACAATGAGCAGTTCTTC. It translates to CASTHSIEYNEQFF.